One sample yielded the 29 T cell receptor beta chains listed below, sequenced in a study of T cells and Merkel cell carcinoma outcomes. TCRdb's table, derived via immunoSEQ multiplex PCR, lists solely in-frame clones and lacks some. The table lists about 15,000 clones, roughly 92% of them singletons. Sequenced input: tumor tissue from Merkel cell carcinoma. The receptors were gathered from a human donor with Merkel cell carcinoma.

The gene calls are TRBV7-2 and TRBJ2-7; 7 bases are shared with TRBD1. V shed 5 bases and J 1 base; nucleotides not matched to a gene: 2. The CDR3 extends over 13 amino acids. Per the germline V gene, CDR1 is SGHTA and CDR2 is FQGNSA. The CDR3 region is CASSRTGSYEQYF. In DNA, the CDR3 is TGTGCCAGCAGCCGGACAGGATCCTACGAGCAGTACTTC.

The J gene is TRBJ1-6, the V gene TRBV19, with a possible D match to TRBD1 (5 bases). This CDR3 is 14 amino acids long. Trimming stripped 7 bases from V and 9 bases from J, with 16 bases between. From germline, CDR1 is LNHDA and CDR2 SQIVND (reference sequence). The CDR3 DNA sequence: TGTGCCAGTAAGGTCGGGGCTGGGCGTTCACCCCTCCACTTT. It codes for CASKVGAGRSPLHF.

This rearrangement joins TRBV23-1 to TRBJ2-7; 9 bases agree with TRBD2. TRBV23-1 is filed as an ORF, its function uncertain. This CDR3 has 15 residues. The V segment lost 6 bases and the J segment 3 bases; nucleotides outside the gene matches: 9. As DNA, the CDR3 is TGCGCCAGCAGCCTTAGCGGGGGAATCCACTACGAGCAGTACTTC. Its translation is CASSLSGGIHYEQYF.

The chain uses TRBV5-1 and TRBJ1-1; the D is unclear. The CDR3 length is 13 residues. Germline values: CDR1 SGHRS, CDR2 YFSETQ. The ends were cut back, 4 bases at V and 1 base at J, with 8 bases in the middle. The CDR3 is CASSRVRNTEAFF. The CDR3 nucleotides are TGCGCCAGCAGCCGTGTTCGGAACACTGAAGCTTTCTTT.

The chain links TRBV5-1 to TRBJ2-3; D is unclear. The CDR3 consists of 12 residues. Looked up from germline, CDR1 is SGHRS and CDR2 is YFSETQ. Trimming pared 2 bases from V and 8 bases from J, leaving 9 bases between. This CDR3 reads CASSFEGSTQYF. The CDR3 nucleotides are TGCGCCAGCAGCTTTGAAGGATCTACGCAGTATTTT.

The V call is TRBV29-1, the J call TRBJ2-5; perhaps TRBD2 as D (5 bases). The CDR3 sequence is 12 residues long. The V and J ends lost 4 bases and 2 bases respectively, with 8 bases between them. Per the germline V gene, CDR1 is SQVTM and CDR2 is ANQGSEA. The CDR3 bases are TGCAGCGTTGGTGGACTGCAAGAGACCCAGTACTTC. It is translated as CSVGGLQETQYF.

The chain carries TRBV19 and TRBJ2-6; D may match TRBD1 or TRBD2 (5 bases each). V lost 3 bases, J lost 0 bases, and 12 bases lay in between. This CDR3 comprises 17 residues. Germline lookup yields CDR1 LNHDA and CDR2 SQIVND (reference sequence). The CDR3 loop is CASSMRQRDSGANVLTF. CDR3 DNA sequence: TGTGCCAGTAGTATGCGACAGAGGGACTCTGGGGCCAACGTCCTGACTTTC.

The gene calls are TRBV7-3 and TRBJ1-1, with no clear D. Per germline, CDR1 SGHTA and CDR2 FQGTGA. The CDR3 length is 13 residues. The V gene lost 1 base and the J gene lost 1 base, with 4 bases spanning the gap. CDR3: CASSLNGNTEAFF. DNA for the CDR3: TGTGCCAGCAGCTTAAACGGGAACACTGAAGCTTTCTTT.

The chain combines TRBV6-1 with TRBJ1-5; possible D gene TRBD1, 6 bases. V was clipped by 9 bases and J by 5 bases, with 17 bases between them. The CDR3 length is 14 residues. CDR1 is MNHNS, CDR2 SASEGT, per germline. The CDR3 here is CASREQGFDQPQHF. The CDR3 DNA sequence: TGTGCCAGTAGAGAACAGGGATTCGATCAGCCCCAGCATTTT.

The rearrangement links TRBV5-4 to TRBJ1-1; D gene ambiguous. The CDR3 covers 13 residues. V lost 3 bases and J lost 4, with 10 bases in between. Germline V gene data show CDR1 as SGHNT and CDR2 as YYREEE (reference sequence). The CDR3 DNA reads TGTGCCAGCAGCTGGGCAGGATCCACTGAAGCTTTCTTT. The encoded protein is CASSWAGSTEAFF.

The V call is TRBV6-1, the J call TRBJ2-1, with no clear D. Germline CDR1 is MNHNS and CDR2 is SASEGT. V gave up 6 bases and J gave up 4 bases, with 13 bases separating them. This CDR3 has 14 amino acids. The CDR3 protein is CASRLRVGYNEQFF. The CDR3 nucleotides are TGTGCCAGCAGATTAAGGGTGGGTTACAATGAGCAGTTCTTC.

The gene calls are TRBV7-9 and TRBJ1-1; perhaps TRBD1 as D (6 bases). The germline V gene encodes CDR1 SEHNR and CDR2 FQNEAQ (reference sequence). CDR3 length equals 13 residues. V lost 3 bases and J 1 base, leaving 6 bases between the germline ends. CDR3 sequence: CASSLTGNTEAFF. The CDR3, as DNA: TGTGCCAGCAGCTTGACAGGGAACACTGAAGCTTTCTTT.

The chain uses TRBV29-1 and TRBJ2-5, with TRBD2 identical over 9 bases. CDR3 length: 15 residues. CDR1 is SQVTM and CDR2 is ANQGSEA in the germline V gene. With V trimmed by 5 bases and J by 4 bases, 11 bases remained unmatched. Here the CDR3 reads CSVSDSGGRGETQYF. CDR3 DNA: TGCAGCGTTTCAGATAGCGGGGGTAGGGGAGAGACCCAGTACTTC.

The V gene is TRBV7-2, the J gene TRBJ1-3, with 7 positions matching TRBD1. The germline V gene has CDR1 SGHTA and CDR2 FQGNSA. This CDR3 comprises 17 residues. The V and J ends lost 5 bases and 3 bases, in that order; junction bases with no gene match: 13. For the CDR3, the DNA is TGTGCCAGCAGCCCCCGGGACAGCCGAGCTGGTGGAAACACCATATATTTT. Translating gives CASSPRDSRAGGNTIYF.

V usage is TRBV5-1 and J usage is TRBJ1-5; 8 bases are a match to TRBD1. The trim removed 3 bases at V and 6 bases at J, leaving 5 bases unmatched. Germline CDR1 reads SGHRS; CDR2 reads YFSETQ. This CDR3 comprises 14 residues. The CDR3 nucleotides read TGCGCCAGCAGCTCGACAGGGGTTGGTCAGCCCCAGCATTTT. Amino acids: CASSSTGVGQPQHF.

The V gene is TRBV5-1, the J gene TRBJ2-7; 8 bases match TRBD1. Looked up from germline, CDR1 is SGHRS and CDR2 is YFSETQ. This CDR3 is 14 amino acids long. Trimming took 3 bases from V and 6 from J; bases not matched to a gene: 8. The CDR3 nucleotides are TGCGCCAGCAGCTGGGGGGCAGGGGGCGCCGAGCAGTACTTC. Its protein is CASSWGAGGAEQYF.

The chain is built from TRBV5-1 and TRBJ2-7; D gene uncertain. Looked up from germline, CDR1 is SGHRS and CDR2 is YFSETQ. V lost 0 bases and J 3 bases, leaving 7 bases between the germline ends. The CDR3 is 13 amino acids. The CDR3 spells CASSLEGGYEQYF. In nucleotides, the CDR3 is TGCGCCAGCAGCTTGGAAGGCGGCTACGAGCAGTACTTC.

This chain joins TRBV2 and TRBJ2-3; unclear D gene. Per the germline V gene, CDR1 is SNHLY and CDR2 is FYNNEI. The CDR3 extends over 11 amino acids. Trimming removed 4 bases from V and 7 bases from J, with 6 bases in between. The CDR3 region has the DNA TGTGCCAGCAGTGTAGGGAATACGCAGTATTTT. As protein: CASSVGNTQYF.

The genes are TRBV6-5 and TRBJ2-5, with TRBD1 matching over 9 bases. Germline V gene lookup returns CDR1 MNHEY and CDR2 SVGAGI. CDR3 length equals 13 residues. The V segment lost 5 bases and the J segment 5 bases; nucleotides outside the gene matches: 3. The CDR3 here is CASSRDRAETQYF. The CDR3 DNA is TGTGCCAGCAGTCGGGACAGGGCTGAGACCCAGTACTTC.

The chain carries TRBV5-6 and TRBJ2-2, with 11 positions matching TRBD2. The CDR3 is made up of 17 amino acids. Germline V gene sequence: CDR1 SGHDT, CDR2 YYEEEE. Germline trimming cut 5 bases from V and 4 bases from J; bases unmatched to any gene: 10. The CDR3 DNA reads TGTGCCAGCAGTCCTTCCCTAGCGGGGGGCGGCACCGGGGAGCTGTTTTTT. Its protein product is CASSPSLAGGGTGELFF.

In its sample, this clone was seen once. The chain has TRBV30 and TRBJ1-5; D call uncertain. Germline CDR1 is GTSNPN and CDR2 is SVGIG (reference sequence). This CDR3 spans 12 amino acids. Trimming stripped 4 bases from V and 0 bases from J, with 4 bases between. The CDR3 DNA reads TGTGCCTGGACATTTAGCAATCAGCCCCAGCATTTT. It encodes CAWTFSNQPQHF.

This rearrangement joins TRBV2 to TRBJ1-1; D is uncertain. This CDR3 contains 13 residues. Trimming took off 8 bases at V and 3 bases at J, with 13 bases between the two ends. Germline assignment: CDR1 SNHLY and CDR2 FYNNEI. Written as DNA, the CDR3 is TGTGCCAGCGCCGATCAGGAGGACACTGAAGCTTTCTTT. Translation: CASADQEDTEAFF. Full variable domain (outside the CDR3, taken from reference TRBV2 and TRBJ1-1): EPEVTQTPSHQVTQMGQEVILRCVPISNHLYFYWYRQILGQKVEFLVSFYNNEISEKSEIFDDQFSVERPDGSNFTLKIRSTKLEDSAMYFCASADQEDTEAFFGQGTRLTVV.

The chain recombines TRBV15 with TRBJ1-2, with 7 bases that match TRBD1. CDR1 is LNHNV and CDR2 is YYDKDF in the germline V gene (reference sequence). CDR3 size: 13 residues. V was clipped by 5 bases and J by 9 bases; unmatched bases: 9. The CDR3 region is CATSLDRVGSYTF. The CDR3 DNA reads as TGTGCCACCAGCCTTGACAGGGTGGGAAGCTACACCTTC.

This rearrangement joins TRBV29-1 to TRBJ2-5; D is perhaps TRBD1 (6 bases). V was trimmed by 7 bases and J by 0 bases, leaving 12 bases between them. There are 13 residues in the CDR3. Germline V gene sequence: CDR1 SQVTM, CDR2 ANQGSEA. CDR3 protein: CSAARDNQETQYF. The CDR3 region has the DNA TGCAGCGCCGCCCGGGACAACCAAGAGACCCAGTACTTC.

V gene TRBV28 combines with J gene TRBJ2-3; 8 positions agree with TRBD2. The germline V gene has CDR1 MDHEN and CDR2 SYDVKM. CDR3 size: 15 residues. With 6 bases clipped from V and 3 bases from J, the junction kept 8 bases outside the gene matches. CDR3 loop: CASRISGSWTDTQYF. The CDR3 DNA is TGTGCCAGCAGAATCAGCGGGAGTTGGACAGATACGCAGTATTTT. Variable domain in full (rest from reference TRBV28 and TRBJ2-3): DVKVTQSSRYLVKRTGEKVFLECVQDMDHENMFWYRQDPGLGLRLIYFSYDVKMKEKGDIPEGYSVSREKKERFSLILESASTNQTSMYLCASRISGSWTDTQYFGPGTRLTVL.

V usage is TRBV11-3 and J usage is TRBJ2-2; tentatively, D is TRBD1 (5 bases). There are 13 residues in the CDR3. Trimming took off 5 bases at V and 7 bases at J, with 11 bases between the two ends. Germline CDR1 reads SGHNT; CDR2 reads YENEEA. The CDR3: CASSPEGDGELFF. The DNA of the CDR3 is TGTGCCAGCAGCCCGGAAGGGGACGGGGAGCTGTTTTTT.

The V and J genes are TRBV7-9 and TRBJ1-1; no clear D gene. The CDR3 spans 15 residues. The V gene's germline CDR1 is SEHNR and CDR2 FQNEAQ (reference sequence). V shed 2 bases and J shed 6 bases, with 16 bases lying between them. CDR3 nucleotides: TGTGCCAGCAGCTTACAGGCCGGAAGGTTCGCTGAAGCTTTCTTT. Its protein is CASSLQAGRFAEAFF.

Notes on this clone: An end of the junction does not agree with germline; a read error may underlie this. This chain connects TRBV7-2 to TRBJ1-2, with D tentatively TRBD1 (6 bases). Germline V gene data show CDR1 as SGHTA and CDR2 as FQGNSA. This CDR3 is 14 amino acids long. The CDR3 loop reads CASSSTGGAYGYIF. In nucleotides, the CDR3 is TGTGCCAGCAGCTCGACGGGGGGCGCATATGGCTACATCTTC.

This chain uses TRBV30 with TRBJ2-5; D is uncertain. The CDR3 extends over 11 amino acids. V was shortened by 1 base and J by 4 bases, with 4 bases between the two germline ends. Looked up from germline, CDR1 is GTSNPN and CDR2 is SVGIG (reference sequence). The CDR3 here is CAWSALETQYF. CDR3 bases: TGTGCCTGGAGTGCTCTAGAGACCCAGTACTTC.